This entry is about one T cell receptor beta chain. Antigen: not known. Expressed TCRB transcripts were sequenced because the entire RNA isolate underwent reverse transcription. Measured with immunoSEQ multiplex PCR; TCRdb has only the in-frame clones, and not every one. Of fewer than 300,000 clones in the sample, approximately 10% are singletons; the top ten hold about 0.018%. Every donor provided one heparinised blood draw, which averaged around 110 mL. CD4+ cells of the naive, central memory, regulatory and stem cell-like memory types were sorted via CD45RO/CCR7/CD25/CD127/CD95/CD27. Trimming shortened V by 4 bases and J by 3 bases, and 4 bases separated the two germline ends. The CDR3 contains 12 residues. Germline CDR1 and CDR2: SGHTA and FQGNSA. The data were obtained in a study of beta chain features in type 1 diabetes. General study findings and limits: Across patients, naive, central memory and Treg TCRB repertoires exhibited apparently greater similarity than was observed across healthy donors. Sequencing from cDNA could over-represent high-TCR-expressing cells. Among patients with Type 1 diabetes, TCRB CDR3s were moderately but significantly shorter in every one of the four CD4+ subsets.

The chain couples TRBV7-2 to TRBJ1-5, with D hard to call. The sample taken for sequencing was naive CD4+ T cells from blood. The receptor was derived from a man aged 25-40 years with type 1 diabetes. The CDR3: CASSSYNQPQHF. The CDR3, as DNA: TGTGCCAGCAGCTCGTACAATCAGCCCCAGCATTTT.